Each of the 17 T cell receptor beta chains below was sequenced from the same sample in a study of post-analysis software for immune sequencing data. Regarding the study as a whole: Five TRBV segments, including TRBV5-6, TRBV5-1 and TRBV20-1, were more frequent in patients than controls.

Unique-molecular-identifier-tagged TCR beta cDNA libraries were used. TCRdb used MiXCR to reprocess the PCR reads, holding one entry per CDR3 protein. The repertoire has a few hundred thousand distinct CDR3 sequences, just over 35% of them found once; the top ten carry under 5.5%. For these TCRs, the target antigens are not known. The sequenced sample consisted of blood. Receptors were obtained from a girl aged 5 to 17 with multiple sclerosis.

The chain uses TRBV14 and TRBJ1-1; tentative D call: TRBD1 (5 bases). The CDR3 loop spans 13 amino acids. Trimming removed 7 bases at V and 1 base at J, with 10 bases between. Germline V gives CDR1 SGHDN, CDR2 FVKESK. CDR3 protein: CASNPGPNTEAFF. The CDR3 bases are TGTGCCAGCAACCCGGGACCGAACACTGAAGCTTTCTTT.

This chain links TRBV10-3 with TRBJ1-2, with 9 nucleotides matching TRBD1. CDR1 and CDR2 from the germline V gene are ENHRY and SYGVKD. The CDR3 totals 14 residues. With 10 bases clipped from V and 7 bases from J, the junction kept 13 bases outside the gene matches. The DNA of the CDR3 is TGTGCCACCGCCCGGGACAGGGAGTTTGGTGGCTACACCTTC. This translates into CATARDREFGGYTF.

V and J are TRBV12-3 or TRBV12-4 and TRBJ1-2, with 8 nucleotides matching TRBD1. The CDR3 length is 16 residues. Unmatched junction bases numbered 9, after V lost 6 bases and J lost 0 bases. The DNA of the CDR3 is TGTGCCAGCAGCCCCACCGACAGGGGCCCTAACTATGGCTACACCTTC. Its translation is CASSPTDRGPNYGYTF.

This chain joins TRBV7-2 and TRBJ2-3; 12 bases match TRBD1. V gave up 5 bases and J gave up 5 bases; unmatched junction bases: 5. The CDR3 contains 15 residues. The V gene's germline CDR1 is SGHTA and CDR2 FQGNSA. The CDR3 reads CASSRDRGLRDTQYF. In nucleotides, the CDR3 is TGTGCCAGCAGCCGGGACAGGGGGCTTAGAGATACGCAGTATTTT.

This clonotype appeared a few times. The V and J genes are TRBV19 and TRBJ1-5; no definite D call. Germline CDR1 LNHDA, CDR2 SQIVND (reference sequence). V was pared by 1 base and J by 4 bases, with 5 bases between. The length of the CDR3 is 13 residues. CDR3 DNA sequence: TGTGCCAGTAGTATAGCCCGAAATCAGCCCCAGCATTTT. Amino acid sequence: CASSIARNQPQHF.

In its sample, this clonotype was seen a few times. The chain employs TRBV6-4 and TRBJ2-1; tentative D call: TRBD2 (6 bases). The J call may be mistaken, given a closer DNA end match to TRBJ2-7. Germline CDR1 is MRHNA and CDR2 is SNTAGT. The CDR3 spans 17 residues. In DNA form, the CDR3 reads TGTGCCAGCAGTGAGGCCGATAGCGGAGGCTCCTACAATGAGCAGTACTTC. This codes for CASSEADSGGSYNEQYF.

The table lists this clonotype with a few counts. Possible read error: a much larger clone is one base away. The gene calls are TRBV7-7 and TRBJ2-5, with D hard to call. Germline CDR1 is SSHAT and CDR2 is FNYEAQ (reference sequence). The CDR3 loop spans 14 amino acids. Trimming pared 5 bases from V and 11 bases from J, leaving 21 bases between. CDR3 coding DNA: TGTGCCAGCAGCCCAGATGGGGTAGGGCATGAGCAGTACTTC. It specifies CASSPDGVGHEQYF.

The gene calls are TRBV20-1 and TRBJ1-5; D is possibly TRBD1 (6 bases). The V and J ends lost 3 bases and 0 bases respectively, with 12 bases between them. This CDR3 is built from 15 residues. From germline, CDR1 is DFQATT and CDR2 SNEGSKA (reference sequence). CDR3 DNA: TGCAGTGCTAGGGGGAGGGGGATTAGCAATCAGCCCCAGCATTTT. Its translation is CSARGRGISNQPQHF.

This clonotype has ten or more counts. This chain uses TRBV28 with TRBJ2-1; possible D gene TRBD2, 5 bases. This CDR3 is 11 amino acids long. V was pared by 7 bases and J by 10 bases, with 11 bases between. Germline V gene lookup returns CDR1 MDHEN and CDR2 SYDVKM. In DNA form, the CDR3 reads TGTGCCAGCAACAGACGGGGAGAGCAGTTCTTC. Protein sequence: CASNRRGEQFF.

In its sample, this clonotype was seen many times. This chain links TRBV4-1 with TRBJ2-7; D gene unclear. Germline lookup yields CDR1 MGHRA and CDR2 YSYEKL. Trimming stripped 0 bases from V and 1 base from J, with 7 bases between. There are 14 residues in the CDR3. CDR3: CASSQDAYSYEQYF. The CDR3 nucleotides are TGCGCCAGCAGCCAAGATGCCTATTCCTACGAGCAGTACTTC.

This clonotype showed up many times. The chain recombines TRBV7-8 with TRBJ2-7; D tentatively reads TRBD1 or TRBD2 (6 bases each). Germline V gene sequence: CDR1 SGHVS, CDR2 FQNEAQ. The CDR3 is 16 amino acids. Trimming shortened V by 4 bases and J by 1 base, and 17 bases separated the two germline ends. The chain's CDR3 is CASSSAGHGLSYEQYF. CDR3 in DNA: TGTGCCAGCAGCTCCGCGGGACACGGCCTATCCTACGAGCAGTACTTC.

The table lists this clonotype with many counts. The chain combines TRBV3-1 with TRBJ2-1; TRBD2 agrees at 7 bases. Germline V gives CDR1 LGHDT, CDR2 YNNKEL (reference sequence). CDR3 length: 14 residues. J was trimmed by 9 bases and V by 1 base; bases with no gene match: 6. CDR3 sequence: CASSQGSGAVEQFF. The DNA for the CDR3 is TGTGCCAGCAGCCAAGGGAGCGGGGCGGTTGAGCAGTTCTTC.

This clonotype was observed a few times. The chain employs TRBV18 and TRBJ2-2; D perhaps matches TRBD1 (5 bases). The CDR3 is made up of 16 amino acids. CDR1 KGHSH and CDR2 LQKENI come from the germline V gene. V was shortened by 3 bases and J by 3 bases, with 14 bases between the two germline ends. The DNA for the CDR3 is TGTGCCAGCTCACCGCTGACAGCGAGTGACACCGGGGAGCTGTTTTTT. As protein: CASSPLTASDTGELFF.

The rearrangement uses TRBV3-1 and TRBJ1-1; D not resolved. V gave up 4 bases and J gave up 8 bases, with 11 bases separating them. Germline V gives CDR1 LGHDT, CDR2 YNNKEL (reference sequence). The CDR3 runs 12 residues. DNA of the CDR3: TGTGCCAGCAGCCCCCGGGCGAGCGAAGCTTTCTTT. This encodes CASSPRASEAFF.

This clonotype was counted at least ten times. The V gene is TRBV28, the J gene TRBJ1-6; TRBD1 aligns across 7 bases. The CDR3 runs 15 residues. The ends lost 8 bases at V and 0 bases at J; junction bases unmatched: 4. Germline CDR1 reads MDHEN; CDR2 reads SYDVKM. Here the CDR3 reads CASLGGLSYNSPLHF. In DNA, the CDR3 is TGTGCCAGCCTAGGGGGCCTCTCCTATAATTCACCCCTCCACTTT.

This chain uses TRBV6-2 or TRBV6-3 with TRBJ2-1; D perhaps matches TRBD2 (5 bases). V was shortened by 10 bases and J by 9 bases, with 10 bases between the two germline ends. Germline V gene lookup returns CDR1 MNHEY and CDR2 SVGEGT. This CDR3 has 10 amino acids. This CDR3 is CATSGFEQFF. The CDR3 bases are TGTGCCACGTCGGGGTTTGAGCAGTTCTTC.

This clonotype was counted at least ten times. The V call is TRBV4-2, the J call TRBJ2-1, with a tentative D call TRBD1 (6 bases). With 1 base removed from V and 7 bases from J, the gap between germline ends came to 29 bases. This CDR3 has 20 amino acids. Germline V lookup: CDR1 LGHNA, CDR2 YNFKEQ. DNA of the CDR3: TGTGCCAGCAGCCAAGGAGCTGGGACAATCGGGGTAAAGGGGGATAATGAGCAGTTCTTC. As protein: CASSQGAGTIGVKGDNEQFF.